This TCR beta chain comes out of a study of shared clonotypes between healthy human individuals. Across the study: CD4 naive cells filled three plates per donor, CD4 memory three, CD8 naive two and CD8 memory one.

Here immunoSEQ multiplex PCR was the method, and the copy in TCRdb shows in-frame clones only, minus some. The repertoire has about 2.4 million clones, over 85% of them found once; the top ten carry around 0.15%. This CDR3 has 13 amino acids. The germline V and J ends were trimmed by 6 bases and 5 bases, with 13 bases remaining between them. Germline V gene lookup returns CDR1 MNHEY and CDR2 SMNVEV (reference sequence). Material: naive CD4+ T cells sorted from blood. The subset: CD45RA+ positively selected. The chain has TRBV27 and TRBJ1-1; D not resolved. The source of this sequence is a man aged 18 to 35 in good health. CDR3 DNA sequence: TGTGCCAGCAGAGGAGGGTCGGAGACTGAAGCTTTCTTT. This encodes CASRGGSETEAFF.